This T cell receptor (beta chain) was identified in a study of cytomegalovirus exposure and HLA in healthy donors (dated by TCRdb to the late 2010s). As for the study more broadly: In an earlier analysis of some 550 of the donors, 276 Gb of sequence data and some 100 million unique TCR beta sequences from approximately 180 million T cells were reported. Roughly 300 gigabases of sequencing data and roughly 90 million unique TCR sequences were included in an early release covering 550 to 650 HLA-typed donors. The genetic ancestry cluster associated with self-reported Caucasian donors included approximately 85% of the roughly 410 genotyped donors. The aim of the study was to test whether cataloging public T cell receptors could identify signatures of past pathogen exposure. The T cell repertoires of under 700 subjects were profiled by immunosequencing and related to cytomegalovirus serostatus. Along with the approximately 700-subject first cohort, a separate validation cohort of some 130 different subjects was used. High-throughput TCR immunosequencing, statistical association of individual TCRs with disease status, and machine learning were combined to predict cytomegalovirus infection status. To study patterns of TCR occurrence, a later analysis re-analyzed previously published TCR beta repertoires from 500 to 850 donors and added high-resolution HLA genotyping. The later analysis used no new phenotypic data to find candidate immune exposures, relying instead on TCR beta sequences and their occurrence across donors. An earlier analysis of several hundred of the donors applied high-throughput TCR beta sequencing to assess whether each TCR beta V gene segment acted as functional or pseudogenic. Donor age, sex, ethnicity and CMV serostatus were collected together with the repertoire data. A later genetic analysis used genome-wide SNP genotypes for about 60% of the 666 donors, treating that subset as a discovery cohort. Every repertoire in the discovery cohort had been generated on one and the same sequencing platform. HLA typing included class I and class II loci at four-digit resolution. The number of typed donors differed by locus: roughly 620-640 for A, B, C, DRB1 and DQB1; 522 for DQA1; 606 for DPA1; and about 450 for DPB1. Because of strong linkage in the cohort, a handful of DR-DQ haplotypes were treated as single units for association and clustering. On average, around 240,000 unique TCR beta nucleotide sequences were sequenced per donor among fewer than 500 genotyped donors of the cohort, with 15% to 20% of those sequences being non-productive. Study-level results and caveats: HLA typing was unavailable for some donors at each locus, so association tests used only the typed subset. Because counts were too low, 15 to 20 rarely observed V segments, including chromosome 9 orphons, were left out of the earlier analysis of 587 of the donors. According to a later analysis, most CMV-associated TCR beta chains appeared to be HLA-restricted, and the HLA associations seemed to be driven largely by CMV exposure. A further reported finding was that TCR beta sequences accurately predicted the HLA-A and HLA-B alleles for most subjects in the first cohort. Linkage disequilibrium might explain the correlated functional status among segregating V segments, but an unknown experimental factor could not be ruled out. The only immune exposure information available for the cohort was CMV serostatus. The study gave a list of 150 to 200 TCR beta chains associated with cytomegalovirus. Presence/absence analyses assumed roughly uniform sequencing depth across donors, an assumption that may not hold. Across donors, most TCR sequences were observed very rarely, whereas some public TCRs were present in many individuals. In a later genetic analysis, fewer N-insertions in productive TCRs were reported among donors in an Asian-associated ancestry cluster than the roughly 700-donor mean. Because the 87-base-pair reads could not distinguish some IMGT-functional V segments, including TRBV6-2 and TRBV6-3, those segments were excluded. At a false discovery rate of 0.05, a later analysis linked fewer than 20,000 TCR beta sequences to specific HLA alleles. An earlier analysis of approximately 500 of the donors showed that most TCR beta V segments appeared in productive rearrangements either about 87% or about 30% of the time, which broadly matched IMGT annotations. Cytomegalovirus status was reported to be diagnosed by the classifier with high specificity and sensitivity in both the original and validation cohorts. When HLA alleles, especially DR and DQ, strongly co-occurred, TCR associations were difficult to assign to individual alleles. The sequencing pipeline was judged likely to have produced a cluster of highly shared sequence variants as a technical artifact. In a later analysis, the rate of TCR association differed among HLA loci, with DRB1 alleles having the most associated TCRs and HLA-C alleles having the fewest. In vitro tests confirmed that a few of the cytomegalovirus-associated TCR beta chains recognize cytomegalovirus antigens. A later genetic analysis associated a missense DCLRE1C variant with V-gene and J-gene trimming of TCR beta chains, and an independent cohort replicated the association. In a later analysis, several top co-occurrence clusters were reported to appear linked to parvovirus B19, influenza, CMV and Epstein-Barr virus. This cohort had only TCR beta chains sequenced, and the lack of alpha or paired-chain data limited which features could be detected. Compared with equally common non-associated chains, HLA-associated TCR beta chains in a later analysis were more clonally expanded and had lower generation probabilities. According to the authors, the approach could potentially be generalized to other disease states and immunological phenotypes.

The cohort was made up of 500 to 850 healthy bone marrow donors. All cohort members were sampled while nominally healthy, although unrecorded immune exposures were likely present. The donor was CMV seronegative and was included in the group of a few hundred seronegative cohort members. Each donor provided a peripheral blood sample, and peripheral blood mononuclear cells were used for TCR beta sequencing. Genomic DNA was extracted from the blood cell samples with the Qiagen DNeasy Blood Extraction Kit. To note about this clone: Its specific antigen is unknown. Per-base quality was not reported, and no clone a single base away is much larger than it.

Relative to germline, V is 4 bases shorter and J is 4 bases shorter, with 20 bases between their ends. From its cysteine to its phenylalanine, the CDR3 spans 16 amino acids. Just the 48-base CDR3 DNA is kept, in frame starting at base 1. CDR1 is given as SGHRS and CDR2 as YFSETQ, both from the germline V gene. Libraries were constructed by the immunoSEQ multiplex PCR assay. A mixture of 60 forward primers for TCR Vbeta segments and 13 reverse primers for TCR Jbeta segments was used in the multiplex PCR. Amplification of the CDR3 region of rearranged TCR beta genes was performed with a multiplex PCR assay on genomic DNA. The amplified TCR beta libraries were sequenced on the Illumina HiSeq System as 87-base-pair reads. In the source study's methods: A later analysis tallied roughly 80 million unique TCR beta chains across the 666 repertoires, and about 12 million of those chains were shared by two or more donors. Raw reads were error-corrected and collapsed into unique sequences with a nearest-neighbor algorithm that merged closely related sequences to remove PCR and sequencing errors. To assign V, D and J gene segments, CDR3 sequences were aligned to IMGT reference sequences. For a sequence to be retained, a match of at least six nucleotides to both a V gene segment and a J gene segment was required. Rearrangements were called productive when the CDR3 lacked stop codons and stayed in frame with V and J; all others were non-productive. Following IMGT convention, CDR3 was defined as the stretch from the second conserved V-encoded cysteine up to the conserved J-encoded phenylalanine. In an earlier analysis of 550 to 650 of the donors, sequences lacking an unambiguous match to a single V gene segment were excluded. In an earlier analysis of 450 to 750 of the donors, a V segment was called functional when productive rearrangements were above 56.7%, and segregating when the standard deviation between donors exceeded 5%. A statistical classification framework was built to diagnose cytomegalovirus status from the catalog of TCR beta chain sequences. A later analysis assigned V and J genes by comparing TCR nucleotide sequences with IMGT/GENE-DB human TR gene sequences. A later analysis assigned CDR3 sequences and most-parsimonious VDJ recombination scenarios with the TCRdist pipeline. In a later analysis, each TCR beta chain was defined by its CDR3 amino acid sequence together with its V-gene family, and reads lacking a unique V-gene family were excluded. To address suspected cross-contamination and a sequencing artifact, a later analysis removed approximately 590 highly shared, low-generation-probability nucleotide sequences. A later analysis calculated a clonal expansion index for each public chain from normalized within-repertoire ranks of inferred template counts. A later analysis computed generation probabilities with a VDJ recombination model fitted to out-of-frame rearrangements, and checked the results against IGoR. In a later analysis, hypergeometric tests were used to score TCR-TCR, TCR-HLA and TCR-CMV co-occurrence, with a repertoire-size bias correction applied to TCR pairs. A later analysis estimated false discovery rates by permuting HLA or CMV assignments 20 times. In a later analysis, co-occurring TCRs were grouped with DBSCAN, and TCRdist sequence similarity was added when clustering was performed within HLA-allele-positive subsets. Repertoires with fewer than 30,000 or more than 120,000 public chains, plus five repertoires with anomalous nucleotide sharing, were excluded from co-occurrence clustering. TCRdb provides this immuneACCESS table in a form limited to in-frame rearrangements. Some clones are lacking; in checked studies, under half of them reflect an unresolved V gene, and why the rest are absent is not known. The DNA gave D and trimming, while V, J and clone size come from that table. Within this sample are about 70,000 clones, with roughly 89% of them counted one time only. The ten largest clonotypes hold about 2.1% of the sample.

Sequenced input: PBMCs. This chain is built from TRBV5-1 and TRBJ1-2, with a tentative D gene TRBD1 over 6 matching bases. The receptor's source is a woman aged 25-40 years in good health and CMV-seronegative. The DNA is as follows: TGCGCCAGCAGCCCCTCTGAGGGGGGGCTCGTCTATGGCTACACCTTC. Translation gives CASSPSEGGLVYGYTF.